This entry lists 15 T cell receptor beta chains sequenced from one sample in a study of identical twins. TCRdb redid the calling of the 5' RACE reads with MiXCR, one entry per CDR3 protein. Seen here are around 960,000 distinct CDR3 sequences, more than 9% observed once, and the top ten hold about 1.5%. The sample also formed part of further work on yellow fever vaccine responses in identical twins.

Sequencing was carried out using PBMCs. Source of these receptors: a woman aged 18-30 years in good health.

This clonotype was found a few times. The chain employs TRBV4-1 and TRBJ2-3; D uncertain. CDR3 size: 17 residues. Trimming left V 4 bases short and J 2 bases short, with 19 bases between. Germline CDR1 is MGHRA and CDR2 is YSYEKL. The CDR3 here is CASSPSVTGAITDTQYF. CDR3 coding DNA: TGCGCCAGCAGCCCCTCGGTTACCGGCGCCATCACAGATACGCAGTATTTT.

This clonotype was seen at least ten times. J is TRBJ2-2 and V is TRBV5-1; D is ambiguous. Trimming removed 6 bases from V and 0 bases from J, with 9 bases in between. Germline CDR1 is SGHRS and CDR2 is YFSETQ. The CDR3 sequence is 14 residues long. The CDR3 spells CASKSAANTGELFF. For the CDR3, the DNA is TGCGCCAGCAAATCGGCCGCGAACACCGGGGAGCTGTTTTTT.

The chain employs TRBV7-6 and TRBJ2-1, with 9 bases that match TRBD1. From germline, CDR1 is SGHVS and CDR2 FNYEAQ. Trimming removed 5 bases from V and 5 bases from J; junction bases left unmatched: 4. This CDR3 comprises 14 residues. In nucleotides, the CDR3 is TGTGCCAGCAGCCCGACAGGGGGGGACAATGAGCAGTTCTTC. Translated, it gives CASSPTGGDNEQFF.

The V and J genes are TRBV11-1 and TRBJ2-5; D is ambiguous. Germline V gene data show CDR1 as SGHAT and CDR2 as FQDESV (reference sequence). CDR3 length equals 19 residues. V lost 5 bases and J lost 1, with 26 bases in between. The CDR3, as DNA: TGTGCCAGCAGCCCAGGCCGGACCCCCATGGTCGCTTCCCAAGAGACCCAGTACTTC. Protein: CASSPGRTPMVASQETQYF.

This clonotype has a handful of counts. V is TRBV28 and J is TRBJ1-1, with 9 positions matching TRBD1. The germline CDR1 and CDR2 sequences are MDHEN and SYDVKM. Trimming took 6 bases from V and 0 from J; bases not matched to a gene: 14. The CDR3 covers 18 residues. DNA for the CDR3: TGTGCCAGCAGGGGACAGGGTTTAGGTCGGGCACTGAACACTGAAGCTTTCTTT. Protein sequence: CASRGQGLGRALNTEAFF.

V is TRBV9 and J is TRBJ2-2; tentatively, D is TRBD2 (5 bases). The CDR3 contains 13 residues. V gave up 8 bases and J gave up 1 base, with 9 bases separating them. Germline V gene lookup returns CDR1 SGDLS and CDR2 YYNGEE. CDR3 sequence (DNA): TGTGCCAGTTACAGCGGGAACACCGGGGAGCTGTTTTTT. Protein sequence: CASYSGNTGELFF.

The sample holds a few counts of this clonotype. This chain joins TRBV12-3 or TRBV12-4 and TRBJ1-6, with D possibly being TRBD1 (5 bases). The CDR3 sequence is 14 residues long. Between the trimmed V and J ends, which lost 3 bases and 13 bases, there was a span of 16 bases. CDR3 DNA sequence: TGTGCCAGCAGTTTTGGGGGACTCTCTTCCCCCCTCCACTTT. Its protein is CASSFGGLSSPLHF.

This chain uses TRBV7-6 with TRBJ2-3; D is unclear. Germline V lookup: CDR1 SGHVS, CDR2 FNYEAQ. The germline V and J ends were trimmed by 2 bases and 4 bases, with 10 bases remaining between them. CDR3 length: 14 residues. This CDR3 is CASSLNLVADTQYF. The CDR3 coding sequence is TGTGCCAGCAGCTTAAATCTAGTTGCAGATACGCAGTATTTT.

In this sample, this clonotype turned up many times. CDR3 nucleotide sequence: TGCGCCAGCAGCTTCCAGGGCACAGATACGCAGTATTTT. Translating it yields CASSFQGTDTQYF. The V gene is TRBV5-1, the J gene TRBJ2-3; the D is unclear. Germline CDR1 is SGHRS and CDR2 is YFSETQ. The ends were cut back, 2 bases at V and 1 base at J, with 5 bases in the middle. The CDR3 extends over 13 amino acids.

The chain uses TRBV20-1 and TRBJ2-1; the D is unclear. Trimming shortened V by 4 bases and J by 5 bases, and 9 bases separated the two germline ends. Germline V gives CDR1 DFQATT, CDR2 SNEGSKA (reference sequence). The CDR3 is 12 residues long. The CDR3 is CSATSDHNEQFF. The CDR3 nucleotides are TGCAGTGCTACAAGCGACCACAATGAGCAGTTCTTC.

V and J are TRBV7-3 and TRBJ2-4, with a weak D call TRBD1 (5 bases). The germline V gene has CDR1 SGHTA and CDR2 FQGTGA. There are 15 residues in the CDR3. V was trimmed by 2 bases and J by 8 bases, leaving 16 bases between them. CDR3 nucleotides: TGTGCCAGCAGCTTATCCCGGACACAGAAAGACATTCAGTACTTC. This gives the protein CASSLSRTQKDIQYF.

This clonotype came up a few times. V usage is TRBV29-1 and J usage is TRBJ1-1; TRBD1 matches at 9 bases. The germline CDR1 and CDR2 sequences are SQVTM and ANQGSEA. The CDR3 is made up of 13 amino acids. Trimming at V came to 6 bases and at J to 0 bases, leaving 2 bases not matched to a gene. This CDR3 reads CSVRDRVNTEAFF. CDR3 nucleotide sequence: TGCAGCGTCCGGGACAGGGTGAACACTGAAGCTTTCTTT.

This clonotype has just a few counts. This rearrangement joins TRBV2 to TRBJ2-1; maybe TRBD2 (5 bases). Germline CDR1 SNHLY, CDR2 FYNNEI. The CDR3 covers 14 residues. The germline V and J ends were trimmed by 8 bases and 0 bases, with 11 bases remaining between them. The CDR3 nucleotides are TGTGCCAGCCCAGGACTTAGCTCCTACAATGAGCAGTTCTTC. Its translation is CASPGLSSYNEQFF.

This clonotype was seen more than once but under ten times. The V gene is TRBV10-3, the J gene TRBJ1-2; unclear D gene. CDR3 length equals 14 residues. Germline CDR1 ENHRY, CDR2 SYGVKD. V lost 5 bases, J lost 0 bases, and 10 bases lay in between. The CDR3 region has the DNA TGTGCCATCAGTAAGACCGGGACTAACTATGGCTACACCTTC. As protein: CAISKTGTNYGYTF.

The rearrangement joins TRBV28 to TRBJ2-7; D unclear. This CDR3 has 13 amino acids. V lost 5 bases, J lost 3 bases, and 11 bases lay in between. Germline V lookup: CDR1 MDHEN, CDR2 SYDVKM. This CDR3 reads CASSGLSYYEQYF. The CDR3 DNA follows: TGTGCCAGCAGTGGGCTATCATACTACGAGCAGTACTTC. Combining the CDR3 with reference TRBV28 and TRBJ2-7 gives the whole variable domain DVKVTQSSRYLVKRTGEKVFLECVQDMDHENMFWYRQDPGLGLRLIYFSYDVKMKEKGDIPEGYSVSREKKERFSLILESASTNQTSMYLCASSGLSYYEQYFGPGTRLTVT.